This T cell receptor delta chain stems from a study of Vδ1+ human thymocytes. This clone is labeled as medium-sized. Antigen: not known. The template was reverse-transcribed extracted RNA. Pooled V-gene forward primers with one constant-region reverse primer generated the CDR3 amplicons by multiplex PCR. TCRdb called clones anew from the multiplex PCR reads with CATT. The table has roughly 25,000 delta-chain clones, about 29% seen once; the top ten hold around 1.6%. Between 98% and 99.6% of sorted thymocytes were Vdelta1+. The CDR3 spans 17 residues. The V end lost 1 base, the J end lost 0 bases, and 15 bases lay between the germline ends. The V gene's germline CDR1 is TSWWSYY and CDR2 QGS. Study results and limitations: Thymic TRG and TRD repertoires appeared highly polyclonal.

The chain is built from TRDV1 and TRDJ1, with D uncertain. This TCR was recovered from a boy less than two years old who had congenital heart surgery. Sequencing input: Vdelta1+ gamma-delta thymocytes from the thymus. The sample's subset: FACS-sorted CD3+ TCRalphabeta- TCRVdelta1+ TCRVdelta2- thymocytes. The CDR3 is CALGEPGPLPYTDKLIF. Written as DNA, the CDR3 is TGTGCTCTTGGGGAACCGGGCCCCCTGCCGTACACCGATAAACTCATCTTT.